Following are 28 T cell receptor beta chains from one sample sequenced in a study of T cells after yellow fever vaccination (dated by TCRdb to between 2018 and 2020). The sample's treatment or condition label, decoded: live attenuated yellow fever vaccine strain. The receptor library was made with 5' RACE. TCRdb shows the sequencer as Illumina HiSeq 2500. Using fastp at Q25 and MiXCR, TCRdb reprocessed the public reads and kept productive beta chains. Each entry merges the rows of one CDR3 protein and shows their most common DNA and genes. Across this sample there are 500,000 to 650,000 distinct CDR3 sequences, with 12% seen only once. 15% of the sample belongs to the ten largest clones. Sequencing used PBMCs, obtained on the day of the yellow fever booster vaccination. The receptors derive from a man aged 30 to 39 who received the YFV17D yellow fever vaccine.

This clonotype came up many times. The chain recombines TRBV20-1 with TRBJ2-5; 7 positions match TRBD1. Germline trimming cut 8 bases from V and 2 bases from J; bases unmatched to any gene: 2. The V gene's germline CDR1 is DFQATT and CDR2 SNEGSKA (reference sequence). The CDR3 totals 11 residues. The CDR3 protein is CSLGQQETQYF. CDR3 coding DNA: TGCAGTTTGGGACAGCAAGAGACCCAGTACTTC.

This clonotype was seen more than once but under ten times. The chain joins TRBV14 to TRBJ2-1; 9 positions agree with TRBD2. The V segment lost 0 bases and the J segment 1 base; nucleotides outside the gene matches: 7. The germline CDR1 and CDR2 sequences are SGHDN and FVKESK. This CDR3 has 18 amino acids. As DNA, the CDR3 is TGTGCCAGCAGCCAAGATTGGGGTCTAGCGGGGTCCTACAATGAGCAGTTCTTC. The encoded protein is CASSQDWGLAGSYNEQFF.

The sample holds a few counts of this clonotype. The junction shows a germline mismatch at one end, possibly a read error. The chain recombines TRBV5-1 with TRBJ2-1; TRBD2 matches 8 bases. Germline loops: CDR1 SGHRS, CDR2 YFSETQ. This CDR3 has 16 amino acids. This CDR3 is CASSLRGLAGYDEQFF. The CDR3 nucleotides read TGCGCCAGCTCGCTACGGGGCCTAGCGGGCTACGATGAGCAGTTCTTC.

This clonotype was found a few times. The CDR3 protein is CASSLKGVETQYF. The CDR3 DNA sequence: TGTGCCAGCAGTTTAAAGGGGGTGGAGACCCAGTACTTC. This chain joins TRBV27 and TRBJ2-5; possible D gene TRBD1, 6 bases. V was shortened by 2 bases and J by 5 bases, with 9 bases between the two germline ends. This CDR3 comprises 13 residues. Per germline, CDR1 MNHEY and CDR2 SMNVEV (reference sequence).

This clonotype was seen a handful of times. The chain joins TRBV28 to TRBJ2-7, with TRBD1 as a possible D gene (7 bases). Germline V CDR1 and CDR2: MDHEN, SYDVKM. CDR3 size: 12 residues. Trimming cost V 6 bases and J 11 bases, with 17 bases left between them. The chain's CDR3 is CASSAQGGREYF. The CDR3 DNA reads TGTGCCAGCAGCGCTCAGGGGGGCAGGGAGTACTTC.

This clonotype was seen a few times. The chain uses TRBV6-1 and TRBJ2-5; D is perhaps TRBD1 or TRBD2 (5 bases each). CDR3 length equals 14 residues. V gave up 6 bases and J gave up 7 bases, with 18 bases separating them. Germline lookup yields CDR1 MNHNS and CDR2 SASEGT. CDR3 coding DNA: TGTGCCAGCAGCCGGGACCCGGGTCTCGGGACCCAGTACTTC. This gives the protein CASSRDPGLGTQYF.

This clonotype was observed a handful of times. This sequence joins TRBV3-1 and TRBJ1-1; 7 bases line up with TRBD1. This CDR3 has 15 residues. The J segment lost 3 bases and the V segment lost 1 base, leaving 5 bases of the junction unmatched. Germline CDR1 is LGHDT and CDR2 is YNNKEL (reference sequence). CDR3 residues: CASSQGSGGYTEAFF. Written as DNA, the CDR3 is TGTGCCAGCAGCCAAGGCTCAGGGGGTTACACTGAAGCTTTCTTT.

This chain connects TRBV9 to TRBJ2-2, with D unclear. Trimming removed 3 bases from V and 2 bases from J, with 5 bases in between. Germline V gives CDR1 SGDLS, CDR2 YYNGEE. The CDR3 extends over 13 amino acids. CDR3 sequence: CASSARNTGELFF. The CDR3, as DNA: TGTGCCAGCAGCGCCAGAAACACCGGGGAGCTGTTTTTT.

This clonotype was counted a few times. The chain combines TRBV12-3 or TRBV12-4 with TRBJ1-1, with D unclear. The germline V and J ends were trimmed by 2 bases and 2 bases, with 9 bases remaining between them. The CDR3 loop spans 14 amino acids. CDR3: CASSLREYNTEAFF. In nucleotides, the CDR3 is TGTGCCAGCAGTTTACGGGAATATAACACTGAAGCTTTCTTT.

The V gene is TRBV6-2 or TRBV6-3, the J gene TRBJ2-7, with D possibly being TRBD1 (6 bases). Germline V gives CDR1 MNHEY, CDR2 SVGEGT. V lost 4 bases and J lost 2, with 18 bases in between. The CDR3 sequence is 16 residues long. In nucleotides, the CDR3 is TGTGCCAGCAGTTCGCCTTTGGACAGACCGCCCTACGAGCAGTACTTC. Translation gives CASSSPLDRPPYEQYF.

This clonotype was seen more than once but under ten times. The chain links TRBV20-1 to TRBJ2-3, with a possible D match to TRBD1 (5 bases). V was cut by 3 bases and J by 2 bases, with 9 bases left in between. The germline V gene encodes CDR1 DFQATT and CDR2 SNEGSKA (reference sequence). This CDR3 is built from 13 residues. The CDR3 nucleotides are TGCAGTGCTAGTGCAGGGTTCACAGATACGCAGTATTTT. It is translated as CSASAGFTDTQYF.

This clonotype was counted ten times or more. J is TRBJ2-1 and V is TRBV10-1; 7 nucleotides line up with TRBD1. The CDR3 length is 11 residues. Germline V gene sequence: CDR1 WNHNN, CDR2 SYGVQD (reference sequence). With 10 bases clipped from V and 8 bases from J, the junction kept 5 bases outside the gene matches. The CDR3: CAKGAHYEQFF. CDR3 bases: TGCGCCAAGGGGGCACACTATGAGCAGTTCTTC.

This clonotype turned up a few times. The chain joins TRBV20-1 to TRBJ2-5; 8 nucleotides match TRBD2. Germline CDR1 DFQATT, CDR2 SNEGSKA (reference sequence). This CDR3 has 15 amino acids. V lost 6 bases to trimming and J lost 4 bases; unmatched junction nucleotides: 13. CDR3 nucleotide sequence: TGCAGTGCCCAATGGAGGAGCGGGAGACGAGAGACCCAGTACTTC. Translating it yields CSAQWRSGRRETQYF.

The J gene is TRBJ2-5, the V gene TRBV7-2; a possible D gene is TRBD2 (6 bases). The CDR3 contains 14 residues. Germline values: CDR1 SGHTA, CDR2 FQGNSA. Trimming took off 5 bases at V and 5 bases at J, with 15 bases between the two ends. The CDR3 sequence: CASSQQLADETQYF. The CDR3 nucleotides are TGTGCCAGCAGCCAACAATTAGCGGACGAGACCCAGTACTTC. Full variable domain (outside the CDR3, taken from reference TRBV7-2 and TRBJ2-5): GAGVSQSPSNKVTEKGKDVELRCDPISGHTALYWYRQSLGQGLEFLIYFQGNSAPDKSGLPSDRFSAERTGGSVSTLTIQRTQQEDSAVYLCASSQQLADETQYFGPGTRLLVL.

This clonotype has more than one count but fewer than ten. The chain is built from TRBV7-8 and TRBJ2-1, with 7 bases lining up with TRBD2. The CDR3 totals 17 residues. J lost 5 bases, V lost 4 bases, and 14 bases had no gene match. The germline V gene encodes CDR1 SGHVS and CDR2 FQNEAQ. The CDR3 loop reads CASSSRVGLAVNNEQFF. Written as DNA, the CDR3 is TGTGCCAGCAGCTCCCGAGTAGGGCTAGCGGTCAACAATGAGCAGTTCTTC.

This chain links TRBV9 with TRBJ2-3, with TRBD1 identical over 7 bases. After removal of 0 bases from V and 4 bases from J, the junction contained 5 bases not matched to a gene. Germline CDR1 is SGDLS and CDR2 is YYNGEE. This CDR3 contains 15 residues. The CDR3 DNA sequence: TGTGCCAGCAGCGTAGGAGACAGGGATCCAGATACGCAGTATTTT. Protein sequence: CASSVGDRDPDTQYF.

This clonotype was seen more than once but under ten times. The chain uses TRBV6-2 or TRBV6-3 and TRBJ2-7; 7 bases align to TRBD1. The CDR3 is 16 amino acids. Germline V gene sequence: CDR1 MNHEY, CDR2 SVGEGT. V trimming: 2 bases; J trimming: 4 bases; junction bases outside the gene matches: 11. The CDR3 nucleotides read TGTGCCAGCAGTTACCCGACACACAGGGGAGATTACGAGCAGTACTTC. It codes for CASSYPTHRGDYEQYF.

Only a few counts were recorded for this clonotype. This sequence joins TRBV3-1 and TRBJ2-5; TRBD2 matches 12 bases. CDR1 is LGHDT and CDR2 is YNNKEL in the germline V gene (reference sequence). The CDR3 sequence is 16 residues long. V shed 2 bases and J 3 bases; nucleotides not matched to a gene: 4. In nucleotides, the CDR3 is TGTGCCAGCAGCCAAATAAGACTAGCGGGAGAAGAGACCCAGTACTTC. This encodes CASSQIRLAGEETQYF.

This clonotype was counted a few times. The V call is TRBV11-2, the J call TRBJ2-4; D is possibly TRBD2 (6 bases). The CDR3 totals 17 residues. V lost 4 bases and J lost 3, with 19 bases in between. From germline, CDR1 is SGHAT and CDR2 FQNNGV. Here the CDR3 reads CASSSILGGPVKNIQYF. DNA for the CDR3: TGTGCCAGCAGCTCCATACTGGGGGGTCCGGTCAAAAACATTCAGTACTTC.

The chain has TRBV3-1 and TRBJ2-7; 8 bases agree with TRBD2. J gave up 0 bases and V 11 bases, and 15 bases lay outside the gene matches. There are 16 residues in the CDR3. Germline V lookup: CDR1 LGHDT, CDR2 YNNKEL (reference sequence). CDR3 bases: TGTGCCTGCTGCCAAGATAGCGGGGTACCCTCCTACGAGCAGTACTTC. Translating gives CACCQDSGVPSYEQYF.

This clonotype was detected a few times. V and J are TRBV5-1 and TRBJ2-5; 16 nucleotides agree with TRBD2. The CDR3 covers 17 residues. CDR1 and CDR2 (germline): SGHRS, YFSETQ. V lost 1 base to trimming and J lost 2 bases; unmatched junction nucleotides: 2. This chain's CDR3 is CASSLLGLAGGQETQYF. CDR3 in DNA: TGCGCCAGCAGCTTGCTGGGACTAGCGGGAGGGCAAGAGACCCAGTACTTC.

A few counts support this clonotype. The V gene is TRBV24-1, the J gene TRBJ2-3; the D is unclear. CDR1 is KGHDR, CDR2 SFDVKD, per germline. There are 15 residues in the CDR3. The germline V and J ends were trimmed by 3 bases and 3 bases, with 12 bases remaining between them. The CDR3 coding sequence is TGTGCCACCAGTGATGCGAATAAGCCAACAGATACGCAGTATTTT. Its translation is CATSDANKPTDTQYF.

This clonotype was observed a few times. This chain links TRBV10-3 with TRBJ2-3; 13 bases fit TRBD2. CDR3 length equals 13 residues. Trimming cost V 11 bases and J 10 bases; bases outside gene matches: 9. Germline V gene lookup returns CDR1 ENHRY and CDR2 SYGVKD. The CDR3 loop reads CAFRATSGGPQYF. CDR3 nucleotides: TGTGCCTTCCGGGCGACTAGCGGGGGGCCGCAGTATTTT.

V is TRBV12-3 or TRBV12-4 and J is TRBJ1-3, with 10 bases aligning to TRBD1. The CDR3 has 15 amino acids. The J segment lost 2 bases and the V segment lost 5 bases, leaving 3 bases of the junction unmatched. The CDR3 spells CASSHDRGPGNTIYF. Written as DNA, the CDR3 is TGTGCCAGCAGTCACGACAGGGGGCCTGGAAACACCATATATTTT.

The table lists this clonotype with a few counts. The gene calls are TRBV20-1 and TRBJ2-6; 9 bases match TRBD1. Germline CDR1 is DFQATT and CDR2 is SNEGSKA (reference sequence). This CDR3 region has 15 residues. In DNA form, the CDR3 reads TGCGCGGCGGGACAGGGAATAGTATGGGCCAACGTCCTGACTTTC. Its translation is CAAGQGIVWANVLTF.

This clonotype was seen a handful of times. V and J are TRBV20-1 and TRBJ2-3; 13 bases are shared with TRBD2. V was pared by 4 bases and J by 6 bases, with 7 bases of the junction left unmatched. The CDR3 has 15 amino acids. CDR1 is DFQATT and CDR2 is SNEGSKA in the germline V gene (reference sequence). Here the CDR3 reads CSAKTTSGRGDTQYF. CDR3 bases: TGCAGTGCTAAAACCACTAGCGGGAGGGGTGATACGCAGTATTTT.

This chain joins TRBV11-2 and TRBJ1-5, with a weak D call TRBD1 (5 bases). Looked up from germline, CDR1 is SGHAT and CDR2 is FQNNGV. V was trimmed by 5 bases and J by 6 bases, leaving 17 bases between them. The CDR3 is 15 residues long. The CDR3 nucleotides are TGTGCCAGCAGCGCAGGCCCGGCTGGGGGTCAGCCCCAGCATTTT. This gives the protein CASSAGPAGGQPQHF.

This clonotype was counted at least ten times. The V and J genes are TRBV5-7 and TRBJ2-6; D uncertain. TRBV5-7 has ORF status, its function being uncertain. Trimming shortened V by 4 bases and J by 1 base, and 12 bases separated the two germline ends. The CDR3 loop spans 16 amino acids. CDR3 coding DNA: TGTGCCAGCAGCCCGTTCATTAGATCTGGGGCCAACGTCCTGACTTTC. Translation gives CASSPFIRSGANVLTF.